Presented here are 6 T cell receptor beta chains from one specimen sequenced in a study of T cells in Graves' hyperthyroidism and ophthalmopathy (dated by TCRdb to the late 2010s). Receptor amplification or capture employed multiplex PCR. Reads for this sample came from an Illumina HiSeq 2000. Amplification of TCR beta CDR3 regions was carried out from RNA transcripts. The TCR CDR3 was subjected to a first round of RT-PCR using the HTBI primer set and the Qiagen OneStep RT-PCR kit. TCRdb trimmed public reads at Q25 via fastp, called clones via MiXCR and kept in-frame beta chains. Rows merge per CDR3 protein into single entries with the most common DNA and genes. The table for this sample lists hundreds of thousands of distinct CDR3 sequences; around a third of them were counted only once. Around 32% of the sample comes from the top ten. The specimen sequenced was blood. These receptors were taken from a woman aged 40 to 49 with Graves' hyperthyroidism.

This clonotype was recorded at least ten times. This chain connects TRBV7-9 to TRBJ2-5; a weak D match, TRBD1 (6 bases). Trimming stripped 5 bases from V and 2 bases from J, with 15 bases between. The CDR3 extends over 15 amino acids. Germline-derived CDR1 and CDR2 are SEHNR and FQNEAQ (reference sequence). CDR3 nucleotides: TGTGCCAGCAGCCTACAGTCGACAGGTCAAGAGACCCAGTACTTC. Translation: CASSLQSTGQETQYF.

The table lists this clonotype with many counts. The chain carries TRBV7-2 and TRBJ1-6; D remains ambiguous. CDR3 length: 15 amino acids. Trimming cost V 1 base and J 9 bases, with 13 bases left between them. Per germline, CDR1 SGHTA and CDR2 FQGNSA. The CDR3 nucleotides read TGTGCCAGCAGCTTAGGGGCAGTATTTTTTTCACCCCTCCACTTT. Its protein product is CASSLGAVFFSPLHF.

Note on this clonotype: Given the absence of the conserved phenylalanine or tryptophan at the CDR3 end, a read error is likely. The chain links TRBV7-8 to TRBJ1-1, with D maybe TRBD1 (6 bases). Germline V gives CDR1 SGHVS, CDR2 FQNEAQ. This CDR3 comprises 16 residues. The V gene lost 1 base and the J gene lost 5 bases, with 17 bases spanning the gap. CDR3 coding DNA: TGTGCCAGCAGCTTAGAGGGGGGCAGGTTGAGGACTGAAGCTTTCCTT. Translating gives CASSLEGGRLRTEAFL.

Only one count was recorded for this clonotype. The rearrangement links TRBV20-1 to TRBJ1-1; tentatively, D is TRBD1 (6 bases). Germline V gene lookup returns CDR1 DFQATT and CDR2 SNEGSKA (reference sequence). Trimming removed 3 bases at V and 8 bases at J, with 16 bases between. The CDR3 runs 13 residues. CDR3 nucleotides: TGCAGTGCTAGTACCAGTGGGGGGGGCGAAGCTTTCTTT. Its protein product is CSASTSGGGEAFF.

This clonotype has more than one count but fewer than ten. The chain employs TRBV19 and TRBJ2-5; tentative D call: TRBD2 (6 bases). Germline CDR1 and CDR2: LNHDA and SQIVND (reference sequence). CDR3 size: 19 residues. Deletions cut 0 bases from V and 0 bases from J, with 20 bases between. For the CDR3, the DNA is TGTGCCAGTAGTATAGATGCGGGTTTCGGCCGGGGGAACCAAGAGACCCAGTACTTC. It yields the protein CASSIDAGFGRGNQETQYF.

The table lists this clonotype with many counts. This chain joins TRBV13 and TRBJ1-6; 7 nucleotides line up with TRBD1. The V gene's germline CDR1 is PRHDT and CDR2 FYEKMQ (reference sequence). Trimming removed 4 bases from V and 6 bases from J; junction bases left unmatched: 0. This CDR3 is 13 amino acids long. The CDR3: CASSWDSNSPLHF. The CDR3 region has the DNA TGTGCCAGCAGCTGGGACAGTAATTCACCCCTCCACTTT. Full variable domain (remainder filled in from reference TRBV13 and TRBJ1-6): AAGVIQSPRHLIKEKRETATLKCYPIPRHDTVYWYQQGPGQDPQFLISFYEKMQSDKGSIPDRFSAQQFSDYHSELNMSSLELGDSALYFCASSWDSNSPLHFGNGTRLTVT.